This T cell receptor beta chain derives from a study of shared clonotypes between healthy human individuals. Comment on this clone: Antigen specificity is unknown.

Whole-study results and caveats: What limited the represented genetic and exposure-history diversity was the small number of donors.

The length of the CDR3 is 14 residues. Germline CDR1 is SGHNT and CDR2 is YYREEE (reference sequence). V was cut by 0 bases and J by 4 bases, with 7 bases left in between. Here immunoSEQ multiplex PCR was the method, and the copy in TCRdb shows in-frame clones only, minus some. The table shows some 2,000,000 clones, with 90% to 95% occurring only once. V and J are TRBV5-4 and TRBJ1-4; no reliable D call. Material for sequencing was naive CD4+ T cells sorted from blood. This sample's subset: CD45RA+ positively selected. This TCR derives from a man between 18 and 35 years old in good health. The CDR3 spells CASSLGGFNEKLFF. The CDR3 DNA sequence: TGTGCCAGCAGCTTGGGGGGATTTAATGAAAAACTGTTTTTT.